Listed below are T cell receptor beta chains from one sample, sequenced in a study of CD8 T cells in ankylosing spondylitis. TCRdb ran MiXCR on the 5' RACE reads and lists one entry per CDR3 protein. Of approximately 150,000 distinct CDR3 sequences listed, under 45% were seen once; the top ten hold roughly 15%. The sample was synovial fluid, either unsorted or a sorted T cell fraction (not recorded which). The receptors stem from a male donor with ankylosing spondylitis. The CDR3 runs from the conserved cysteine through the conserved F or W. A D gene is named only where the DNA matches it firmly. Rows may omit the clone size; those that give it use once, few, many or a size class.

size,D,J,V,DNA,CDR3
NA,NA,TRBJ1-1,TRBV25-1,TGCGCCAGCAGGGAGGTTGGCACTGAAGCTTTCTTT,CASREVGTEAFF
few,NA,TRBJ1-2,TRBV5-1,TGCGCCAGCAGCTACTTCGGGTTCCCTCCCTATGGCTACACCTTC,CASSYFGFPPYGYTF
NA,TRBD1,TRBJ2-4,TRBV4-1,TGCGCCAGCAGCCAAGATCGGGGGTCCGGACAGGGAAGAAGAAACATTCAGTACTTC,CASSQDRGSGQGRRNIQYF
NA,NA,TRBJ1-5,TRBV7-8,TGTGCCAGCAGCTTCAGGCCCGACCAACAGGAATACAATCAGCCCCAGCATTTT,CASSFRPDQQEYNQPQHF
NA,TRBD1,TRBJ2-1,TRBV5-5,TGTGCCAGCAGCTTGGAGGGGACGGGACAGACCTACAATGAGCAGTTCTTC,CASSLEGTGQTYNEQFF
few,NA,TRBJ1-5,TRBV4-1,TGCGCCAGCAGCCAAGTTCTCTTAGCAAATCAGCCCCAGCATTTT,CASSQVLLANQPQHF
NA,NA,TRBJ1-2,TRBV20-1,TGCAGTGCTAGAGTTACGACCGGGACGGATGGCTACACCTTC,CSARVTTGTDGYTF
few,NA,TRBJ2-2,TRBV29-1,TGCAGCACCCTGAACACCGGGGAGCTGTTTTTT,CSTLNTGELFF
NA,TRBD2,TRBJ2-5,TRBV27,TGTGCCAGCAGTAATTATCCCGGGACTAAAATGGAGACCCAGTACTTC,CASSNYPGTKMETQYF
NA,TRBD2,TRBJ2-3,TRBV7-3,TGTGCCAGCAGCTCGGGGACTAGCGGGGGGTCTTTCACAGATACGCAGTATTTT,CASSSGTSGGSFTDTQYF
few,NA,TRBJ1-1,TRBV2,TGTGCCACCAACAGGGTTGCACCTACGAACACTGAAGCTTTCTTT,CATNRVAPTNTEAFF
NA,TRBD2,TRBJ2-1,TRBV12-3/TRBV12-4,TGTGCCAGCAGTGGTAGCGGGGGGGGTTACAATGAGCAGTTCTTC,CASSGSGGGYNEQFF
few,TRBD2,TRBJ2-1,TRBV9,TGTGCCAGCAGCGTAGGCACTAGCGGGGCCTACAATGAGCAGTTCTTC,CASSVGTSGAYNEQFF